What follows is one T cell receptor beta chain and its context. From germline, CDR1 is GTSNPN and CDR2 SVGIG (reference sequence). This CDR3 has 17 amino acids. The germline V and J ends were trimmed by 3 bases and 3 bases, with 20 bases remaining between them. This sample stems from a study of T cell responses to AZD1222 COVID-19 vaccine. Some clones are missing from TCRdb's copy, which holds only in-frame ones; the method was immunoSEQ multiplex PCR. This sample carries 75,000 to 90,000 clones, more than 85% of them seen once, and the ten largest clones take roughly 4.5%. The chain links TRBV30 to TRBJ2-2; D is possibly TRBD1 (6 bases). This sequence was found in an adult who received the AZD1222 COVID-19 vaccine. The sequencing here drew on peripheral blood, taken 28 days after the second AZD1222 dose. The CDR3 DNA reads TGTGCCTGGAGGGGTGGCAGGGGATTGGAGTACACCGGGGAGCTGTTTTTT. Its translation is CAWRGGRGLEYTGELFF.